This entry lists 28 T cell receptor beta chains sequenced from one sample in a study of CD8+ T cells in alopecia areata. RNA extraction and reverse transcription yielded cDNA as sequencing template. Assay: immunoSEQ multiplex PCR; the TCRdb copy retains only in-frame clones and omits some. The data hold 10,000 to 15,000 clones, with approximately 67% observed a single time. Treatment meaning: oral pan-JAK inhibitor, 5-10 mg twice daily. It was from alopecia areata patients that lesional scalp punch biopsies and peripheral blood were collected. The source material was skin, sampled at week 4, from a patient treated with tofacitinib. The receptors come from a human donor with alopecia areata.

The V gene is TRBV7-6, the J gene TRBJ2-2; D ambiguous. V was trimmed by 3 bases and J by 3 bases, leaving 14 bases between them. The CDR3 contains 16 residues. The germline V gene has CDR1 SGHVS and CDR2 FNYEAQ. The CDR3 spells CASSFVSPRDTGELFF. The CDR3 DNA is TGTGCCAGCAGCTTTGTATCCCCGCGAGACACCGGGGAGCTGTTTTTT.

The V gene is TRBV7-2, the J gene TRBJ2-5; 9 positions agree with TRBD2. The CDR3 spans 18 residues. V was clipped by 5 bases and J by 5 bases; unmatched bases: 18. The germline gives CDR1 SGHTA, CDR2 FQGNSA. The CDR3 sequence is CASSPRPPLAGGLETQYF. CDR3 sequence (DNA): TGTGCCAGCAGCCCCCGACCTCCTCTGGCGGGGGGGCTTGAGACCCAGTACTTC.

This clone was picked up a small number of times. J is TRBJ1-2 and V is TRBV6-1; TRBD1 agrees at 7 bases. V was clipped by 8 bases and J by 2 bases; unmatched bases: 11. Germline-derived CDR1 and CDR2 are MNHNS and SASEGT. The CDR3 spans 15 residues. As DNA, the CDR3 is TGTGCCAGCGCCTCAGGGGGGGCCTTCAACTATGGCTACACCTTC. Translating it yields CASASGGAFNYGYTF.

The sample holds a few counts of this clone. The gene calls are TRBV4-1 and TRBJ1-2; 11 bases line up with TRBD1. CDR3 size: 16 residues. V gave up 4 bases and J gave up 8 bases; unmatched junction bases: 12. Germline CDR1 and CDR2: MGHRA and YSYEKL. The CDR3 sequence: CASSPDRGQAWQGYTF. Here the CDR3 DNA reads TGCGCCAGCAGCCCGGACAGGGGGCAGGCTTGGCAAGGCTACACCTTC.

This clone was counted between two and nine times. CDR3 sequence reads: CASLGPGLGYTGELFF. CDR3 in DNA: TGTGCCAGCCTAGGGCCGGGACTAGGGTACACCGGGGAGCTGTTTTTT. This chain uses TRBV19 with TRBJ2-2, with 8 bases matching TRBD2. The CDR3 loop spans 16 amino acids. The germline gives CDR1 LNHDA, CDR2 SQIVND (reference sequence). Germline trimming cut 9 bases from V and 3 bases from J; bases unmatched to any gene: 12.

The DNA of the CDR3 is TGTGCCAGCAGCGTAGAAATATGGGAGACACCGAACACCGGGGAGCTGTTTTTT. This encodes CASSVEIWETPNTGELFF. The chain combines TRBV9 with TRBJ2-2; D might be TRBD2 (5 bases). V lost 0 bases, J lost 0 bases, and 15 bases lay in between. This CDR3 has 18 residues. Germline loops: CDR1 SGDLS, CDR2 YYNGEE.

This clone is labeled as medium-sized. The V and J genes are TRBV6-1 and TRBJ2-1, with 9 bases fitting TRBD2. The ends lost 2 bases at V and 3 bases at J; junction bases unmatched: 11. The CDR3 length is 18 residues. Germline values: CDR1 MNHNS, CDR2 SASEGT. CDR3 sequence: CASSERLLASGVYNEQFF. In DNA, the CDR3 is TGTGCCAGCAGTGAACGGTTATTGGCTAGCGGGGTCTACAATGAGCAGTTCTTC.

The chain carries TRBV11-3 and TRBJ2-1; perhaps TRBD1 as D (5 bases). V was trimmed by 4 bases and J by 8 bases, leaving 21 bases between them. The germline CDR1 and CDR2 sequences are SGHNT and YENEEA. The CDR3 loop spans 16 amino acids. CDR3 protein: CASSSIKGSYNDEQFF. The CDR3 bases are TGTGCCAGCAGCTCCATTAAGGGGTCCTACAATGATGAGCAGTTCTTC.

CDR3 residues: CASSLLGADTQYF. The CDR3, as DNA: TGTGCCAGCAGTTTGCTAGGGGCAGATACGCAGTATTTT. This chain uses TRBV6-5 with TRBJ2-3, with D possibly matching TRBD1 (5 bases). This CDR3 is built from 13 residues. Germline V lookup: CDR1 MNHEY, CDR2 SVGAGI. V lost 4 bases and J 4 bases, leaving 9 bases between the germline ends.

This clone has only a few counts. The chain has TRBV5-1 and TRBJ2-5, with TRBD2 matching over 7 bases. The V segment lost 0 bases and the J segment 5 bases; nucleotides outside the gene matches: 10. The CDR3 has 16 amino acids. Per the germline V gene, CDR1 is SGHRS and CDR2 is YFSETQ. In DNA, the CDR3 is TGCGCCAGCAGCTTGGGGGGAAGCGGGGCCGTGGAGACCCAGTACTTC. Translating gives CASSLGGSGAVETQYF.

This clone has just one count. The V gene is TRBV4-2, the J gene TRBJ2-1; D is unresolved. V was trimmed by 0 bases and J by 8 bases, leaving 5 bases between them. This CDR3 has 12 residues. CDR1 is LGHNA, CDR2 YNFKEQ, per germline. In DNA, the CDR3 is TGTGCCAGCAGCCAAGATAACCATGAGCAGTTCTTC. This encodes CASSQDNHEQFF.

The CDR3 reads CASSLKLFFRAGYEQYF. The CDR3 DNA follows: TGTGCCAGCAGCTTAAAATTGTTCTTCAGGGCGGGCTACGAGCAGTACTTC. This sequence joins TRBV11-2 and TRBJ2-7; D is perhaps TRBD1 or TRBD2 (5 bases each). CDR1 and CDR2 from the germline V gene are SGHAT and FQNNGV. The ends were cut back, 2 bases at V and 3 bases at J, with 20 bases in the middle. The CDR3 loop spans 17 amino acids.

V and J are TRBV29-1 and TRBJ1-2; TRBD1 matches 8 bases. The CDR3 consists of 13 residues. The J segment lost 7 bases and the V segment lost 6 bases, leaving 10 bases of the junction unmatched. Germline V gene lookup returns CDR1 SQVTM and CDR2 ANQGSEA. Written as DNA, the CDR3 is TGCAGCGTCGATCTGCAGGGGGCGTTTGGCTACACCTTC. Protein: CSVDLQGAFGYTF.

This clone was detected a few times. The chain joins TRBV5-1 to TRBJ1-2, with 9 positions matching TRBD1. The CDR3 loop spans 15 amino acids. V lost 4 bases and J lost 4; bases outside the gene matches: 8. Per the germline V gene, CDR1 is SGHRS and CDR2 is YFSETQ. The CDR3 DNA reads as TGCGCCAGCAGCCCGGGACAGGGAGGGATCTATGGCTACACCTTC. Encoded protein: CASSPGQGGIYGYTF.

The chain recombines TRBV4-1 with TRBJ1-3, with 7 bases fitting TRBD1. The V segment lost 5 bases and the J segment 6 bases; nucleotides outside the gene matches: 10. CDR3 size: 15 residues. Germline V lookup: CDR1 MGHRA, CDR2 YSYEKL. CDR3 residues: CASSFGTAMTNTIYF. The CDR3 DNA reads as TGCGCCAGCAGCTTCGGGACAGCCATGACAAACACCATATATTTT.

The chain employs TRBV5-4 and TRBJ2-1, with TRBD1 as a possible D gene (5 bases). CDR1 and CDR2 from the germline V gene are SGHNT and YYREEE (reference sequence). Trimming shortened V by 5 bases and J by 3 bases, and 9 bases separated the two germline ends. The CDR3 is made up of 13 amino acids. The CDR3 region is CASRHDSYNEQFF. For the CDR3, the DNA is TGTGCCAGCAGGCATGACAGCTACAATGAGCAGTTCTTC. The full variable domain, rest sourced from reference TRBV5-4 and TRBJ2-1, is ETGVTQSPTHLIKTRGQQVTLRCSSQSGHNTVSWYQQALGQGPQFIFQYYREEENGRGNFPPRFSGLQFPNYSSELNVNALELDDSALYLCASRHDSYNEQFFGPGTRLTVL.

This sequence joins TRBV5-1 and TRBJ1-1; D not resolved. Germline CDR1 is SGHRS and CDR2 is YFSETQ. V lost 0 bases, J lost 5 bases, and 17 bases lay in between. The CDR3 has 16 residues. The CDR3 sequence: CASSLAPKGGWTEAFF. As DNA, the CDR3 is TGCGCCAGCAGCTTGGCCCCAAAGGGTGGCTGGACTGAAGCTTTCTTT.

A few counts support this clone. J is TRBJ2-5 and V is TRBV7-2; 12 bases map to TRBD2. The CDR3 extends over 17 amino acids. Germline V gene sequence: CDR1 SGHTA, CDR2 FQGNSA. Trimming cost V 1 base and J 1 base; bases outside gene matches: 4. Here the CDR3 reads CASSLVGTSGFQETQYF. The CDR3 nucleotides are TGTGCCAGCAGCTTAGTGGGGACTAGCGGGTTCCAAGAGACCCAGTACTTC. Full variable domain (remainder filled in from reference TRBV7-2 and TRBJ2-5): GAGVSQSPSNKVTEKGKDVELRCDPISGHTALYWYRQSLGQGLEFLIYFQGNSAPDKSGLPSDRFSAERTGGSVSTLTIQRTQQEDSAVYLCASSLVGTSGFQETQYFGPGTRLLVL.

This CDR3 reads CATQKTSGEYNEQFF. As DNA, the CDR3 is TGTGCCACCCAAAAGACTAGCGGGGAGTACAATGAGCAGTTCTTC. This chain uses TRBV19 with TRBJ2-1; 11 nucleotides align to TRBD2. After removal of 10 bases from V and 4 bases from J, the junction contained 9 bases not matched to a gene. The CDR3 has 15 amino acids. Germline V gene data show CDR1 as LNHDA and CDR2 as SQIVND (reference sequence).

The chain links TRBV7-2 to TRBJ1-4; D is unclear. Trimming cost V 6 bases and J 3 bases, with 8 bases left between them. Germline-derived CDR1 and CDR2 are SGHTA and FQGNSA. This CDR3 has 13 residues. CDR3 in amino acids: CASSRAANEKLFF. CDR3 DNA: TGTGCCAGCAGTCGGGCAGCTAATGAAAAACTGTTTTTT.

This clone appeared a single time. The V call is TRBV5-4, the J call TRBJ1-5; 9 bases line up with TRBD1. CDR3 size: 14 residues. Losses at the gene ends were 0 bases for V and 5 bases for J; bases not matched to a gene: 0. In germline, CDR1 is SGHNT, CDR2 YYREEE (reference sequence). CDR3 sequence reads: CASSLGTGDQPQHF. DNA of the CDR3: TGTGCCAGCAGCTTGGGGACAGGGGATCAGCCCCAGCATTTT.

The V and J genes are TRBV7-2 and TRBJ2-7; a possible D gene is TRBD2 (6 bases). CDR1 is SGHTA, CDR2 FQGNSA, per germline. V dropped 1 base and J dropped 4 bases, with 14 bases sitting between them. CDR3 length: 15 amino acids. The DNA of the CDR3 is TGTGCCAGCAGCTTAGTGGCGGGGATTTCTTACGAGCAGTACTTC. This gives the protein CASSLVAGISYEQYF.

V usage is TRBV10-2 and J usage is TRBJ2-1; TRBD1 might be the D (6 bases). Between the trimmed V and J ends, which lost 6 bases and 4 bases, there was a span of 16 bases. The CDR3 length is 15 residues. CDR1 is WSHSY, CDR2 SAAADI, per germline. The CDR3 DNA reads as TGCGCCAGCAGGAGGGCAGGGGTGGATTACAATGAGCAGTTCTTC. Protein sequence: CASRRAGVDYNEQFF.

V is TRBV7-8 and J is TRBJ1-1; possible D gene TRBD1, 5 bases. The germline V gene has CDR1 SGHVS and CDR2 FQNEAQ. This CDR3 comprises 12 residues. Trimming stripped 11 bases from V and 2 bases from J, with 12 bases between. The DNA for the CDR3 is TGTGCCTGCGGGGGGATTAACACTGAAGCTTTCTTT. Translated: CACGGINTEAFF.

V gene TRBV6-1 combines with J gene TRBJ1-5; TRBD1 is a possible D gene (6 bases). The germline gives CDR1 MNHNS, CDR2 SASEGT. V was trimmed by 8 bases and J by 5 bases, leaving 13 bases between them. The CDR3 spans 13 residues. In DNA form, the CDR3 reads TGTGCCAGCGGACGGGACATGGATCAGCCCCAGCATTTT. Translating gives CASGRDMDQPQHF.

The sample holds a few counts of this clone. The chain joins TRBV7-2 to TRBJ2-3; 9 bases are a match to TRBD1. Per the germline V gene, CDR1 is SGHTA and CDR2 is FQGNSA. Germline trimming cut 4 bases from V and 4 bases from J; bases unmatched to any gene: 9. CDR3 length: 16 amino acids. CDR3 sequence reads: CASSSGQGPAADTQYF. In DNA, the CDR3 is TGTGCCAGCAGCTCAGGACAGGGGCCGGCGGCAGATACGCAGTATTTT.

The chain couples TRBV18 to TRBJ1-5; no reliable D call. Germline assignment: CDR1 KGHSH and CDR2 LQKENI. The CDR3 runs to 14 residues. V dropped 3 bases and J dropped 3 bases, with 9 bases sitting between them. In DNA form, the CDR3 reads TGTGCCAGCTCACCGGACGGATTCAATCAGCCCCAGCATTTT. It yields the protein CASSPDGFNQPQHF. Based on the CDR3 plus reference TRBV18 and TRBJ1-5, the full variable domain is NAGVMQNPRHLVRRRGQEARLRCSPMKGHSHVYWYRQLPEEGLKFMVYLQKENIIDESGMPKERFSAEFPKEGPSILRIQQVVRGDSAAYFCASSPDGFNQPQHFGDGTRLSIL.

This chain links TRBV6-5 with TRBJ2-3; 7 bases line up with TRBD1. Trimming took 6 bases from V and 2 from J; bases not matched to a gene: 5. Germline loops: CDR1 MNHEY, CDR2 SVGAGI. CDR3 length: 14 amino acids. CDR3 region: CASRSGGNTDTQYF. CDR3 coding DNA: TGTGCCAGCAGGTCAGGGGGTAACACAGATACGCAGTATTTT.